This T cell receptor beta chain was obtained from a study of early T cells in non-severe SARS-CoV-2 infection (dated by TCRdb to the early 2020s). About the investigation overall: TCR sequencing used bulk RNA from unsorted whole blood, so alpha and beta chains could not be paired. Broader findings and caveats from the paper: VDJdb matching was skewed toward anti-spike CD8 responses and likely underestimated virus-specific expansions by missing private and CD4 specificities.

For this clonotype: Its specific antigen is unknown. Base quality data are lacking; no much larger clone is found one base away.

Library construction relied on 5' RACE. These reads were obtained on a NextSeq 500. The TCR library protocol attached unique molecular identifiers to individual cDNA molecules to correct for sequencing error and PCR bias. TCR alpha and beta chains were both sequenced, and the abundances of alpha and beta sequences in each sample were closely correlated with each other. Under the source paper's analysis protocol: Decombinator V4 was used to perform V gene, J gene and CDR3 annotation of TCR sequences. Expanded TCRs were defined as changing significantly between any two time points under a Poisson model with p below 0.0001. TCR abundances were normalised to the total number of TCRs sequenced per sample and expressed as counts per million. TRAV1-2 paired with TRAJ12, TRAJ20 or TRAJ33 defined MAIT TCRs, while TRAV10 paired with TRAJ18 defined iNKT TCRs. VDJdb, accessed 1 November 2021, was searched for CMV, EBV and SARS-CoV-2 annotated TCRs, excluding TCRs annotated for multiple antigens. In TCRdb, the public reads were trimmed at Q25 with fastp and aligned with MiXCR, with productive beta chains retained. Identical CDR3 proteins give one entry, which carries the most common genes and DNA. TCRdb assigned the V and J calls; the authors' analysis was not used. This sample comprises over 30,000 distinct CDR3 sequences, around 6.8% of them detected only once. More than 10% of the sample is held by the ten biggest clonotypes.

The CDR1 and CDR2 encoded by the germline V gene are MGHRA and YSYEKL. V gives up 3 bases and J gives up 4 bases, and the segment between their germline ends measures 12 bases. Reading from cysteine to phenylalanine, the CDR3 counts 15 amino acids. Solely the CDR3 DNA is kept, with 45 bases framed from the first base. This was a case-control study nested in a cohort of healthcare workers in London, UK, who had nasopharyngeal swab PCR tests and blood samples taken every week. Between 23 and 31 March 2020, the week of the UK lockdown, healthcare workers were enrolled and then followed up weekly for as long as 16 weeks.

The chain employs TRBV4-1 and TRBJ2-2, with a tentative D gene TRBD1 over 6 matching bases. Sequenced here: whole blood, sampled at baseline. This TCR was recovered from an adult who was a healthcare worker with PCR-confirmed SARS-CoV-2 infection or an uninfected control (not recorded which). The CDR3 is CASSQGAVGTGELFF. The DNA sequence follows: TGCGCCAGCAGCCAGGGGGCGGTGGGCACCGGGGAGCTGTTTTTT.